The 15 T cell receptor beta chains below all came from one sample that was sequenced in a study of chemoradiotherapy in HPV16-positive cancers. Profiling relied on immunoSEQ multiplex PCR, and the TCRdb table lists in-frame clones only, not all of them. The repertoire has several thousand clones, around nine tenths of them found once; the top ten carry about 3.3%. The source material was tumor tissue, sampled from a patient who underwent chemoradiotherapy. Receptors originate from a human donor with HPV-associated anogenital cancer.

The chain carries TRBV19 and TRBJ1-2; TRBD1 aligns across 11 bases. The CDR3 extends over 14 amino acids. CDR1 and CDR2 (germline): LNHDA, SQIVND (reference sequence). Unmatched junction bases numbered 6, after V lost 5 bases and J lost 7 bases. This CDR3 reads CASSLTGTGGGYTF. For the CDR3, the DNA is TGTGCCAGTAGTCTGACCGGGACAGGGGGTGGCTACACCTTC.

The rearrangement uses TRBV19 and TRBJ1-2, with a tentative D call TRBD1 (5 bases). Deletions cut 9 bases from V and 2 bases from J, with 10 bases between. The CDR3 length is 12 residues. Germline V lookup: CDR1 LNHDA, CDR2 SQIVND (reference sequence). The CDR3 loop is CASGAFNYGYTF. CDR3 nucleotide sequence: TGTGCCAGCGGGGCCTTCAACTATGGCTACACCTTC.

This chain joins TRBV5-1 and TRBJ2-5; the D gene is possibly TRBD1 (5 bases). V lost 0 bases to trimming and J lost 4 bases, with 16 bases between them. There are 16 residues in the CDR3. The germline CDR1 and CDR2 sequences are SGHRS and YFSETQ. The CDR3 nucleotides read TGCGCCAGCAGCTTGGCCCCCAGGGCCCTTGCAGAGACCCAGTACTTC. Amino acids: CASSLAPRALAETQYF.

The chain recombines TRBV2 with TRBJ2-3; D uncertain. The CDR3 runs to 10 residues. Germline-derived CDR1 and CDR2 are SNHLY and FYNNEI. With 9 bases removed from V and 3 bases from J, the gap between germline ends came to 4 bases. This chain's CDR3 is CASRTDTQYF. CDR3 in DNA: TGTGCCAGTAGAACAGATACGCAGTATTTT. Variable domain in full (rest from reference TRBV2 and TRBJ2-3): EPEVTQTPSHQVTQMGQEVILRCVPISNHLYFYWYRQILGQKVEFLVSFYNNEISEKSEIFDDQFSVERPDGSNFTLKIRSTKLEDSAMYFCASRTDTQYFGPGTRLTVL.

Here the CDR3 reads CASSSQPGALTDTQYF. The CDR3 region has the DNA TGCGCCAGCAGCTCGCAGCCGGGGGCGCTCACAGATACGCAGTATTTT. This chain links TRBV5-1 with TRBJ2-3; D could derive from TRBD1 or TRBD2 (6 bases each). Trimming stripped 3 bases from V and 2 bases from J, with 16 bases between. Germline V CDR1 and CDR2: SGHRS, YFSETQ. The CDR3 has 16 amino acids.

The chain uses TRBV30 and TRBJ2-3; D possibly corresponds to TRBD2 (5 bases). V was pared by 2 bases and J by 2 bases, with 17 bases between. This CDR3 is built from 16 residues. Germline CDR1 reads GTSNPN; CDR2 reads SVGIG (reference sequence). CDR3 protein: CAWSPGRQRHTDTQYF. In nucleotides, the CDR3 is TGTGCCTGGAGTCCCGGCCGGCAGCGGCACACAGATACGCAGTATTTT.

The chain recombines TRBV30 with TRBJ1-2, with TRBD1 matching over 7 bases. V lost 0 bases, J lost 5 bases, and 9 bases stayed unmatched. The CDR3 has 15 residues. CDR1 is GTSNPN and CDR2 is SVGIG in the germline V gene (reference sequence). This chain's CDR3 is CAWSVPGGGGYGYTF. The CDR3 DNA reads as TGTGCCTGGAGTGTACCTGGAGGGGGCGGGTATGGCTACACCTTC. The full variable domain, its missing parts supplied by reference TRBV30 and TRBJ1-2, is SQTIHQWPATLVQPVGSPLSLECTVEGTSNPNLYWYRQAAGRGLQLLFYSVGIGQISSEVPQNLSASRPQDRQFILSSKKLLLSDSGFYLCAWSVPGGGGYGYTFGSGTRLTVV.

The J gene is TRBJ2-1, the V gene TRBV19; D perhaps matches TRBD1 (6 bases). V lost 4 bases to trimming and J lost 5 bases, with 9 bases between them. Germline assignment: CDR1 LNHDA and CDR2 SQIVND (reference sequence). The CDR3 consists of 13 residues. The CDR3 is CASSTTGNNEQFF. The CDR3 DNA follows: TGTGCCAGTAGTACTACAGGGAACAATGAGCAGTTCTTC.

The rearrangement uses TRBV7-2 and TRBJ2-3; D call uncertain. The germline V gene has CDR1 SGHTA and CDR2 FQGNSA. This CDR3 has 14 residues. V was cut by 1 base and J by 4 bases, with 9 bases left in between. Written as DNA, the CDR3 is TGTGCCAGCAGCTTAGAGCGAGGAGCAGATACGCAGTATTTT. Encoded protein: CASSLERGADTQYF.

The chain recombines TRBV25-1 with TRBJ1-2; no firm D call. The length of the CDR3 is 16 residues. V dropped 1 base and J dropped 5 bases, with 17 bases sitting between them. CDR1 and CDR2 from the germline V gene are MGHDK and SYGVNS. This chain's CDR3 is CASSESHDGVSYGYTF. CDR3 in DNA: TGTGCCAGCAGTGAATCTCACGATGGGGTGTCGTATGGCTACACCTTC.

The chain carries TRBV11-2 and TRBJ2-1; no reliable D call. V was pared by 0 bases and J by 7 bases, with 4 bases between. CDR3 length: 12 amino acids. Per the germline V gene, CDR1 is SGHAT and CDR2 is FQNNGV. This CDR3 reads CASSLEQNEQFF. The CDR3 nucleotides read TGTGCCAGCAGCTTAGAACAGAATGAGCAGTTCTTC.

The CDR3 DNA sequence: TGTGCCAGCAGTTTATCGATGAGGCAGGGCTCCCAGCATTTT. Translation gives CASSLSMRQGSQHF. The chain links TRBV27 to TRBJ1-5, with TRBD1 as a possible D gene (5 bases). CDR1 and CDR2 (germline): MNHEY, SMNVEV (reference sequence). This CDR3 spans 14 amino acids. Between the trimmed V and J ends, which lost 0 bases and 11 bases, there was a span of 14 bases.

This chain connects TRBV2 to TRBJ2-7; a weak D match, TRBD1 (6 bases). The V end was cut by 6 bases, the J end by 2 bases, with 11 bases between. The CDR3 spans 13 residues. CDR1 SNHLY and CDR2 FYNNEI come from the germline V gene. This CDR3 reads CASRGEGAYEQYV. In DNA, the CDR3 is TGTGCCAGCAGGGGCGAGGGGGCCTACGAGCAGTACGTC.

The DNA for the CDR3 is TGTGCCAGCACCACGTACTCGAACACCGGGGAGCTGTTTTTT. It yields the protein CASTTYSNTGELFF. The chain couples TRBV2 to TRBJ2-2; D not certain. There are 14 residues in the CDR3. V was cut by 7 bases and J by 0 bases, with 9 bases left in between. The V gene's germline CDR1 is SNHLY and CDR2 FYNNEI. The complete variable domain, with remaining parts taken from reference TRBV2 and TRBJ2-2, reads EPEVTQTPSHQVTQMGQEVILRCVPISNHLYFYWYRQILGQKVEFLVSFYNNEISEKSEIFDDQFSVERPDGSNFTLKIRSTKLEDSAMYFCASTTYSNTGELFFGEGSRLTVL.

The genes are TRBV5-1 and TRBJ2-7; D uncertain. The V and J ends lost 1 base and 2 bases respectively, with 10 bases between them. Looked up from germline, CDR1 is SGHRS and CDR2 is YFSETQ. The CDR3 is made up of 14 amino acids. CDR3 in DNA: TGCGCCAGCAGCTTGCAGAAAACCGCCTACGAGCAGTACTTC. It encodes CASSLQKTAYEQYF.